One and the same sample provided the 2 T cell receptor beta chains below, sequenced in a study of blood T cells in healthy people across ages. Through a sample-barcoded 5' primer and a J-beta primer mix, a second PCR was run for roughly 6 to 12 cycles. TCRdb re-analysed the 5' RACE reads in MiXCR, keeping a single row per CDR3 protein. The data contain about 580,000 distinct CDR3 sequences, more than 45% of them seen just once; the ten biggest clones take up just under 25%. The sample taken for sequencing was blood. The receptor set was obtained from a man older than 75 in good health.

The chain combines TRBV20-1 with TRBJ2-1; D possibly matches TRBD1 or TRBD2 (5 bases each). The V and J ends lost 3 bases and 7 bases respectively, with 13 bases between them. Germline CDR1 DFQATT, CDR2 SNEGSKA (reference sequence). The CDR3 is 13 amino acids. The DNA for the CDR3 is TGCAGTGCTAGTTGGGGGTCTGGGAATGAGCAGTTCTTC. Translating gives CSASWGSGNEQFF.

This clonotype was seen ten or more times. The rearrangement uses TRBV10-2 and TRBJ2-5; D uncertain. With the DNA end fitting TRBJ2-7 better, the J assignment may be wrong. This CDR3 region has 12 residues. Germline CDR1 is WSHSY and CDR2 is SAAADI. The CDR3 is CASSESGREQYF. The CDR3 region has the DNA TGCGCCAGCAGTGAGTCAGGACGCGAGCAGTACTTC.